This T cell receptor beta chain was profiled in a study of blood T cell repertoires in COVID-19. The wider study: Samples representing acute and convalescent COVID-19 were sourced from the United States, Italy and Spain. In each case, the material was cDNA or gDNA derived from T cells, B-cell-depleted T cells, or PBMCs.

In the source study's methods: Researchers report that nucleated cell counts were estimated from reference gene primer amplification. TCRdb keeps only in-frame clones here, not all; method: immunoSEQ multiplex PCR. The DNA gave D and trimming, while V, J and clone size come from that table. Of around 380,000 clones in the sample, about 80% were seen once. Germline CDR1 is SGHDT and CDR2 is YYEEEE. V was clipped by 3 bases and J by 9 bases, with 19 bases between them. The CDR3 covers 16 residues. The sequence was obtained from a human donor with acute or convalescent COVID-19. The donor label of this sample is uncertain. V is TRBV5-6 and J is TRBJ1-6; TRBD1 might be the D (5 bases). The sample comprised peripheral blood. This CDR3 is CASSSPRGLGGSPLHF. The CDR3 DNA reads TGTGCCAGCAGCTCCCCCCGTGGTCTCGGGGGTTCACCCCTCCACTTT.